These 24 T cell receptor beta chains were all obtained from the same sample, sequenced in a study of early T cells in non-severe SARS-CoV-2 infection. TCRdb passed the 5' RACE reads through MiXCR, listing each CDR3 protein once. In the table there are more than 85,000 distinct CDR3 sequences, roughly 15% of which are singletons. Sequences were obtained from whole blood. Receptor source: an adult who was a healthcare worker with PCR-confirmed SARS-CoV-2 infection or an uninfected control (not recorded which).

The chain has TRBV20-1 and TRBJ2-1, with D tentatively TRBD2 (5 bases). The CDR3 covers 15 residues. From germline, CDR1 is DFQATT and CDR2 SNEGSKA (reference sequence). Trimming removed 0 bases at V and 9 bases at J, with 18 bases between. CDR3 DNA sequence: TGCAGTGCTAGAGATCGGTGGCCGACTACAACTGAGCAGTTCTTC. Translated: CSARDRWPTTTEQFF.

The chain links TRBV11-2 to TRBJ2-7; D is unclear. Germline lookup yields CDR1 SGHAT and CDR2 FQNNGV. Trimming left V 0 bases short and J 1 base short, with 10 bases between. The CDR3 has 15 residues. This chain's CDR3 is CASSLDDGRSYEQYF. The CDR3 region has the DNA TGTGCCAGCAGCTTAGATGACGGCAGGTCCTACGAGCAGTACTTC.

This clonotype was seen only a few times. The chain employs TRBV28 and TRBJ2-7; D remains ambiguous. The CDR3 extends over 15 amino acids. Per germline, CDR1 MDHEN and CDR2 SYDVKM. V dropped 3 bases and J dropped 7 bases, with 19 bases sitting between them. CDR3: CASSLSRSIKREQYF. CDR3 DNA: TGTGCCAGCAGTTTGAGCAGATCAATAAAGAGGGAGCAGTACTTC.

This clonotype has a count of ten or more. This rearrangement joins TRBV19 to TRBJ2-7; D may be TRBD1 or TRBD2 (5 bases each). The V gene lost 9 bases and the J gene lost 7 bases, with 19 bases spanning the gap. Germline lookup yields CDR1 LNHDA and CDR2 SQIVND (reference sequence). CDR3 size: 13 residues. CDR3 DNA sequence: TGTGCCAGCGCGGACGGGGCCGGTATAGAGCAGTACTTC. As protein: CASADGAGIEQYF. The whole variable domain, remainder taken from reference TRBV19 and TRBJ2-7, is DGGITQSPKYLFRKEGQNVTLSCEQNLNHDAMYWYRQDPGQGLRLIYYSQIVNDFQKGDIAEGYSVSREKKESFPLTVTSAQKNPTAFYLCASADGAGIEQYFGPGTRLTVT.

This clonotype was found many times. This chain connects TRBV7-8 to TRBJ2-7; D not resolved. With 1 base removed from V and 2 bases from J, the gap between germline ends came to 6 bases. CDR3 length: 13 residues. CDR1 SGHVS and CDR2 FQNEAQ come from the germline V gene. CDR3 sequence: CASSLEGPYEQYF. As DNA, the CDR3 is TGTGCCAGCAGCTTAGAGGGTCCCTACGAGCAGTACTTC.

This clonotype showed up just a few times. V and J are TRBV4-1 and TRBJ1-1; D is ambiguous. Trimming left V 0 bases short and J 7 bases short, with 9 bases between. Germline CDR1 and CDR2: MGHRA and YSYEKL. The CDR3 is 13 amino acids. The CDR3 nucleotides are TGCGCCAGCAGCCAAGAAGGCAGGTATGAAGCTTTCTTT. Amino acid sequence: CASSQEGRYEAFF.

This clonotype was observed a handful of times. V is TRBV11-2 and J is TRBJ2-7, with D possibly being TRBD1 (6 bases). Germline values: CDR1 SGHAT, CDR2 FQNNGV. V lost 6 bases, J lost 5 bases, and 14 bases lay in between. The CDR3 has 13 residues. CDR3 in DNA: TGTGCCAGCAGTAATACAGGGACCCACGAGCAGTACTTC. This gives the protein CASSNTGTHEQYF.

The rearrangement joins TRBV3-1 to TRBJ2-7, with unresolved D. This CDR3 comprises 14 residues. Looked up from germline, CDR1 is LGHDT and CDR2 is YNNKEL (reference sequence). Trimming pared 5 bases from V and 0 bases from J, leaving 11 bases between. The CDR3 DNA reads as TGTGCCAGCAGCTCCCGGGCCTCCTCCTACGAGCAGTACTTC. Translation: CASSSRASSYEQYF.

In this sample, this clonotype turned up many times. The gene calls are TRBV30 and TRBJ2-7; 9 positions agree with TRBD1. The V gene's germline CDR1 is GTSNPN and CDR2 SVGIG (reference sequence). The ends lost 1 base at V and 5 bases at J; junction bases unmatched: 3. The CDR3 spans 13 residues. DNA of the CDR3: TGTGCCTGGAGTGGACAGGGGGAGAACGAGCAGTACTTC. It encodes CAWSGQGENEQYF.

The chain couples TRBV4-3 to TRBJ2-2; weak D call: TRBD2 (6 bases). V was shortened by 1 base and J by 5 bases, with 20 bases between the two germline ends. Looked up from germline, CDR1 is LGHNA and CDR2 is YSLEER. This CDR3 has 18 amino acids. Here the CDR3 reads CASSQGGGARNLTGELFF. The CDR3 DNA reads as TGCGCCAGCAGCCAAGGCGGAGGGGCCAGGAACTTGACCGGGGAGCTGTTTTTT.

The chain has TRBV12-3 or TRBV12-4 and TRBJ1-1; weak D call: TRBD1 (5 bases). The CDR3 spans 13 residues. Between the trimmed V and J ends, which lost 2 bases and 8 bases, there was a span of 12 bases. The CDR3 protein is CASSLSGPREAFF. CDR3 DNA: TGTGCCAGCAGTTTATCGGGGCCCCGGGAAGCTTTCTTT.

There are a few counts of this clonotype. CDR3 residues: CASTKGTSPRGTQYF. CDR3 DNA sequence: TGTGCCAGCACGAAAGGGACCTCCCCACGCGGGACCCAGTACTTC. The chain links TRBV7-2 to TRBJ2-5; D assignment may be TRBD1 or TRBD2 (5 bases each). There are 15 residues in the CDR3. Germline V gene data show CDR1 as SGHTA and CDR2 as FQGNSA. V was shortened by 7 bases and J by 7 bases, with 22 bases between the two germline ends.

The chain couples TRBV30 to TRBJ1-5; D is unresolved. CDR3 length: 12 amino acids. Germline CDR1 GTSNPN, CDR2 SVGIG (reference sequence). V shed 2 bases and J shed 4 bases, with 6 bases lying between them. The CDR3 here is CAWSSRNQPQHF. CDR3 nucleotide sequence: TGTGCCTGGAGTAGCAGGAATCAGCCCCAGCATTTT.

There are many counts of this clonotype. The CDR3 nucleotides read TGTGCCATCAGTGTCGGGACCCAGATTATGAACACTGAAGCTTTCTTT. This gives the protein CAISVGTQIMNTEAFF. The V and J genes are TRBV10-3 and TRBJ1-1, with D tentatively TRBD1 (5 bases). This CDR3 has 16 amino acids. V gave up 4 bases and J gave up 0 bases, with 15 bases separating them. Germline CDR1 ENHRY, CDR2 SYGVKD.

This chain links TRBV4-3 with TRBJ2-3, with a weak D call TRBD1 (6 bases). Trimming removed 5 bases from V and 5 bases from J, with 14 bases in between. The CDR3 loop spans 14 amino acids. Looked up from germline, CDR1 is LGHNA and CDR2 is YSLEER. This CDR3 is CASSGQRRGDTQYF. For the CDR3, the DNA is TGCGCCAGCAGCGGACAGCGGCGCGGAGATACGCAGTATTTT.

J is TRBJ2-6 and V is TRBV28, with D unresolved. Germline V gene lookup returns CDR1 MDHEN and CDR2 SYDVKM. CDR3 size: 16 residues. Trimming pared 4 bases from V and 0 bases from J, leaving 10 bases between. The CDR3 region is CASSYVPGSGANVLTF. CDR3 nucleotides: TGTGCCAGCAGTTATGTACCGGGCTCTGGGGCCAACGTCCTGACTTTC.

The sample holds many counts of this clonotype. The chain uses TRBV28 and TRBJ1-2; TRBD1 might be the D (6 bases). From germline, CDR1 is MDHEN and CDR2 SYDVKM. Trimming removed 7 bases at V and 2 bases at J, with 20 bases between. This CDR3 spans 16 amino acids. The CDR3 sequence is CASTTPLGGKNYGYTF. CDR3 in DNA: TGTGCCAGCACCACCCCGTTAGGGGGAAAGAACTATGGCTACACCTTC.

This clonotype was counted ten times or more. V and J are TRBV7-2 and TRBJ2-1; D is unresolved. The CDR3 has 12 residues. V lost 4 bases to trimming and J lost 5 bases, with 6 bases between them. Germline V gene data show CDR1 as SGHTA and CDR2 as FQGNSA. The CDR3 here is CASSSFHNEQFF. CDR3 sequence (DNA): TGTGCCAGCAGCTCATTCCACAATGAGCAGTTCTTC.

This rearrangement joins TRBV6-6 to TRBJ1-1, with D possibly TRBD1 on 6 matching bases. Germline lookup yields CDR1 MNHNY and CDR2 SVGAGI (reference sequence). The germline V and J ends were trimmed by 7 bases and 1 base, with 10 bases remaining between them. CDR3 size: 13 residues. The CDR3 nucleotides are TGTGCCAGCACGGACAGAAAGAACACTGAAGCTTTCTTT. It encodes CASTDRKNTEAFF.

A few counts support this clonotype. The chain is built from TRBV7-6 and TRBJ2-1, with D possibly matching TRBD1 (5 bases). The CDR3 has 15 amino acids. Germline lookup yields CDR1 SGHVS and CDR2 FNYEAQ. Deletions cut 3 bases from V and 1 base from J, with 10 bases between. The CDR3 DNA reads as TGTGCCAGCAGCTTGATTAGGGGTTCCTACAATGAGCAGTTCTTC. Protein product: CASSLIRGSYNEQFF.

This clonotype has a handful of counts. The chain carries TRBV28 and TRBJ2-7, with 7 bases that match TRBD1. With 4 bases clipped from V and 6 bases from J, the junction kept 6 bases outside the gene matches. This CDR3 comprises 13 residues. CDR1 and CDR2 from the germline V gene are MDHEN and SYDVKM. This chain's CDR3 is CASSSGTEGEQYF. CDR3 nucleotide sequence: TGTGCCAGCAGTTCCGGGACAGAGGGCGAGCAGTACTTC.

The V and J genes are TRBV6-4 and TRBJ2-3, with D possibly being TRBD1 (6 bases). V gave up 2 bases and J gave up 4 bases, with 10 bases separating them. Germline V lookup: CDR1 MRHNA, CDR2 SNTAGT. CDR3 length: 14 residues. The CDR3 loop is CASSDGQGSDTQYF. DNA of the CDR3: TGTGCCAGCAGTGACGGGCAGGGGTCAGATACGCAGTATTTT.

This clonotype was observed many times. J is TRBJ2-2 and V is TRBV6-5; D ambiguous. Trimming took 3 bases from V and 5 from J, leaving 10 bases between them. This CDR3 contains 14 residues. In germline, CDR1 is MNHEY, CDR2 SVGAGI. CDR3 DNA sequence: TGTGCCAGCAGTTATACGCACGGGACCGGGGAGCTGTTTTTT. It is translated as CASSYTHGTGELFF.

This clonotype was counted a few times. The chain is built from TRBV6-5 and TRBJ2-3; maybe TRBD2 (6 bases). The CDR3 loop spans 14 amino acids. Germline V lookup: CDR1 MNHEY, CDR2 SVGAGI. V lost 4 bases and J lost 6, with 14 bases in between. The DNA of the CDR3 is TGTGCCAGCAGTTTCGCCTCGGGGGACGATACGCAGTATTTT. This encodes CASSFASGDDTQYF.